A selection of T cell receptor beta chains follows, all from one sample in a study of PD-1 blockade in classical Hodgkin lymphoma. Here immunoSEQ multiplex PCR was the method, and the copy in TCRdb shows in-frame clones only, minus some. The sample has roughly 50,000 clones; around 91% are singletons. Specimen: peripheral blood mononuclear cells (PBMCs), collected before the fourth cycle of nivolumab. Receptors were obtained from a human donor with classical Hodgkin lymphoma. Each CDR3 is given with its conserved first and last residue. D genes are given only for firm matches. Clone size is not always given. Where it is, it says once, few, many or a class for expanded clones.

d_call: TRBD1; j_call: TRBJ2-2; clone_size: NA; v_call: TRBV5-1; cdr3_nt: TGCGCCAGCAGCTTGGGACAGGGTGCCGGGGAGCTGTTTTTT; cdr3_aa: CASSLGQGAGELFF
d_call: TRBD2; j_call: TRBJ2-5; clone_size: NA; v_call: TRBV5-6; cdr3_nt: TGTGCCAGCAGCTTGGAAGGTAGCGGGGTTCACGGGACCCAGTACTTC; cdr3_aa: CASSLEGSGVHGTQYF
d_call: NA; j_call: TRBJ2-7; clone_size: NA; v_call: TRBV27; cdr3_nt: TGTGCCAGCAGTTTTCTCAGCGCAGGAGAATCCTACGAGCAGTACTTC; cdr3_aa: CASSFLSAGESYEQYF
d_call: NA; j_call: TRBJ2-6; clone_size: NA; v_call: TRBV7-3; cdr3_nt: TGTGCCAGCAGTACAACTGCTGGGGCCAACGTCCTGACTTTC; cdr3_aa: CASSTTAGANVLTF
d_call: NA; j_call: TRBJ1-1; clone_size: once; v_call: TRBV5-1; cdr3_nt: TGCGCCAGCAGCCCAGCATATAGGGACACTGAAGCTTTCTTT; cdr3_aa: CASSPAYRDTEAFF
d_call: TRBD1; j_call: TRBJ1-1; clone_size: NA; v_call: TRBV19; cdr3_nt: TGTGCCACCAGATCGGGACAGGCTTTCTTT; cdr3_aa: CATRSGQAFF
d_call: TRBD2; j_call: TRBJ2-7; clone_size: NA; v_call: TRBV5-4; cdr3_nt: TGTGCCAGCACCCTAGCGGGAGTCCCCTTCGAGCAGTACTTC; cdr3_aa: CASTLAGVPFEQYF
d_call: NA; j_call: TRBJ2-7; clone_size: NA; v_call: TRBV18; cdr3_nt: TGTGCCAGCTCACCCGATCGGTGGGAGCAGTACTTC; cdr3_aa: CASSPDRWEQYF
d_call: TRBD1; j_call: TRBJ1-1; clone_size: once; v_call: TRBV6-1; cdr3_nt: TGTGCCAGCAGTGAATGGGACAGGGGTCGAGCTTTCTTT; cdr3_aa: CASSEWDRGRAFF
d_call: NA; j_call: TRBJ1-3; clone_size: once; v_call: TRBV7-9; cdr3_nt: TGTGCCAGCAGCATAGGGGCCTCTGGAAACACCATATATTTT; cdr3_aa: CASSIGASGNTIYF
d_call: NA; j_call: TRBJ1-5; clone_size: NA; v_call: TRBV7-9; cdr3_nt: TGTGCCAGCAGCTTAGCGCAGAATCAGCCCCAGCATTTT; cdr3_aa: CASSLAQNQPQHF
d_call: NA; j_call: TRBJ1-1; clone_size: NA; v_call: TRBV29-1; cdr3_nt: TGCAGCGCCCTCATGGCCGCGAACACTGAAGCTTTCTTT; cdr3_aa: CSALMAANTEAFF
d_call: TRBD2; j_call: TRBJ2-2; clone_size: NA; v_call: TRBV5-1; cdr3_nt: TGCGCCACGGGACTAGCGGGAGGCCGGGGTCACACCGGGGAGCTGTTTTTT; cdr3_aa: CATGLAGGRGHTGELFF
d_call: NA; j_call: TRBJ1-5; clone_size: few; v_call: TRBV7-9; cdr3_nt: TGTGCCAGCAGCTTGGGACACAGGAGCAATCAGCCCCAGCATTTT; cdr3_aa: CASSLGHRSNQPQHF
d_call: NA; j_call: TRBJ1-2; clone_size: NA; v_call: TRBV28; cdr3_nt: TGTGCCAGCAGTTTCGGGGGGTATGGCTACACCTTC; cdr3_aa: CASSFGGYGYTF
d_call: NA; j_call: TRBJ1-2; clone_size: NA; v_call: TRBV29-1; cdr3_nt: TGCAGCGTTGAAGATCAGCACAGGAGCCTCTATGGCTACACCTTC; cdr3_aa: CSVEDQHRSLYGYTF
d_call: NA; j_call: TRBJ1-2; clone_size: NA; v_call: TRBV5-1; cdr3_nt: TGCGCCAGCAGCTTGGGACCCCTAAACTATGGCTACACCTTC; cdr3_aa: CASSLGPLNYGYTF
d_call: TRBD1; j_call: TRBJ2-2; clone_size: NA; v_call: TRBV11-2; cdr3_nt: TGTGCCTCCCTGGACAGGTGGACCACCGGGGAGCTGTTTTTT; cdr3_aa: CASLDRWTTGELFF
d_call: NA; j_call: TRBJ2-2; clone_size: NA; v_call: TRBV29-1; cdr3_nt: TGCAGCGCCGGCGACCGGACAGTTGCGAACACCGGGGAGCTGTTTTTT; cdr3_aa: CSAGDRTVANTGELFF
d_call: TRBD2; j_call: TRBJ2-1; clone_size: once; v_call: TRBV4-2; cdr3_nt: TGTGCCAGCAGCCAGCGGAGGGGGGGACTAGCGGGAAATGTTCTATCCTACAATGAGCAGTTCTTC; cdr3_aa: CASSQRRGGLAGNVLSYNEQFF
d_call: TRBD2; j_call: TRBJ2-2; clone_size: NA; v_call: TRBV2; cdr3_nt: TGTGCCAGCAGTAAGCGGGAGAACACCGGGGAGCTGTTTTTT; cdr3_aa: CASSKRENTGELFF
d_call: NA; j_call: TRBJ2-3; clone_size: NA; v_call: TRBV7-9; cdr3_nt: TGTGCCAGCAGCTCTACCGAGATGGGAAGGTGGGAGGATACGCAGTATTTT; cdr3_aa: CASSSTEMGRWEDTQYF
d_call: TRBD2; j_call: TRBJ2-7; clone_size: NA; v_call: TRBV11-3; cdr3_nt: TGTGCCAGCAGCTTGGAGAGCGGGGGATCCTACGAGCAGTACTTC; cdr3_aa: CASSLESGGSYEQYF
d_call: NA; j_call: TRBJ2-7; clone_size: large; v_call: TRBV6-5; cdr3_nt: TGTGCCAGCAGTTACTCGGATAGGGGTAACTACGAGCAGTACTTC; cdr3_aa: CASSYSDRGNYEQYF
d_call: TRBD2; j_call: TRBJ2-3; clone_size: NA; v_call: TRBV2; cdr3_nt: TGTGCCGGGAGGGTCATAGCGGGAGCAGATACGCAGTATTTT; cdr3_aa: CAGRVIAGADTQYF
d_call: NA; j_call: TRBJ1-2; clone_size: NA; v_call: TRBV30; cdr3_nt: TGTGCCTGGAGTGGAGGGAGACAGGTCTTC; cdr3_aa: CAWSGGRQVF
d_call: NA; j_call: TRBJ2-3; clone_size: NA; v_call: TRBV11-3; cdr3_nt: TGTGCCAGCAGCTTAGGCCCAACAGATACGCAGTATTTT; cdr3_aa: CASSLGPTDTQYF
d_call: TRBD1; j_call: TRBJ2-7; clone_size: NA; v_call: TRBV7-9; cdr3_nt: TGTGCCAGCAATGGGGACAGGGAGGTCGAGCAGTACTTC; cdr3_aa: CASNGDREVEQYF
d_call: NA; j_call: TRBJ2-1; clone_size: once; v_call: TRBV5-1; cdr3_nt: TGCGCCAGCAGCTTGAACGCAGGGATCGATGAGCAGTTCTTC; cdr3_aa: CASSLNAGIDEQFF
d_call: TRBD1; j_call: TRBJ1-5; clone_size: once; v_call: TRBV15; cdr3_nt: TGTGCCACCAGCTATACAGGGGGCCGGAGCAATCAGCCCCAGCATTTT; cdr3_aa: CATSYTGGRSNQPQHF
d_call: NA; j_call: TRBJ2-7; clone_size: NA; v_call: TRBV7-2; cdr3_nt: TGTGCCAGCAGCCCCGGGACACAATCGACCTACGAGCAGTACTTC; cdr3_aa: CASSPGTQSTYEQYF
d_call: NA; j_call: TRBJ2-1; clone_size: NA; v_call: TRBV7-3; cdr3_nt: TGTGCCAGCAGCCGCGCCCCGGGACAAAGTTACAATGAGCAGTTCTTC; cdr3_aa: CASSRAPGQSYNEQFF
d_call: TRBD2; j_call: TRBJ2-7; clone_size: NA; v_call: TRBV6-1; cdr3_nt: TGTGCCAGCAGTGAAGCTACGGGGGAGGGCCTCTACGAGCAGTACTTC; cdr3_aa: CASSEATGEGLYEQYF
d_call: TRBD2; j_call: TRBJ2-7; clone_size: NA; v_call: TRBV2; cdr3_nt: TGTGCCAGCAGTCCGTCTAGCGGGGGCGCTATCGGGTACGAGCAGTACTTC; cdr3_aa: CASSPSSGGAIGYEQYF
d_call: TRBD2; j_call: TRBJ2-7; clone_size: NA; v_call: TRBV7-8; cdr3_nt: TGTGCCAGCAGCCCCGGGGGGAGCGAGCAGTACTTC; cdr3_aa: CASSPGGSEQYF
d_call: NA; j_call: TRBJ2-1; clone_size: NA; v_call: TRBV28; cdr3_nt: TGTGCCAGCCGATTTCAGGGATCCTACAATGAGCAGTTCTTC; cdr3_aa: CASRFQGSYNEQFF
d_call: TRBD1; j_call: TRBJ2-3; clone_size: NA; v_call: TRBV10-1; cdr3_nt: TGCGCCAGCAGTGAGACCGCCGGGACAGGGTACGATACGCAGTATTTT; cdr3_aa: CASSETAGTGYDTQYF
d_call: TRBD2; j_call: TRBJ2-1; clone_size: NA; v_call: TRBV4-2; cdr3_nt: TGTGCCAGCAGCCAAGACGGACTAGCGGATTACAATGAGCAGTTCTTC; cdr3_aa: CASSQDGLADYNEQFF
d_call: NA; j_call: TRBJ2-3; clone_size: NA; v_call: TRBV19; cdr3_nt: TGTGCCAGTAGACCCCGGCAGGGGAGGACAGATACGCAGTATTTT; cdr3_aa: CASRPRQGRTDTQYF
d_call: TRBD1; j_call: TRBJ2-7; clone_size: once; v_call: TRBV5-1; cdr3_nt: TGCGCCAGCAGCTTGGACGCAGGGACAGGCTCCTACGAGCAGTACTTC; cdr3_aa: CASSLDAGTGSYEQYF
d_call: NA; j_call: TRBJ2-7; clone_size: NA; v_call: TRBV9; cdr3_nt: TGTGCCAGCAGCGTAGGGGGACTGACAAGCTCCTACGAGCAGTACTTC; cdr3_aa: CASSVGGLTSSYEQYF
d_call: NA; j_call: TRBJ2-1; clone_size: NA; v_call: TRBV4-1; cdr3_nt: TGCGCCAGCAGCCCCCTTAACATTGTTGAGTGGGGGGATGAGCAGTTCTTC; cdr3_aa: CASSPLNIVEWGDEQFF
d_call: NA; j_call: TRBJ2-7; clone_size: NA; v_call: TRBV28; cdr3_nt: TGTGCCAGCAACACTCCCACTAGTAACGAGCAGTACTTC; cdr3_aa: CASNTPTSNEQYF
d_call: TRBD1; j_call: TRBJ1-1; clone_size: NA; v_call: TRBV6-1; cdr3_nt: TGTGCCAGCAGTGGAGTACGACAGGGGAAGAGGACTGAAGCTTTCTTT; cdr3_aa: CASSGVRQGKRTEAFF
d_call: NA; j_call: TRBJ2-7; clone_size: few; v_call: TRBV7-3; cdr3_nt: TGTGCCAGCAGCCTGGACGAAGGGTACGAGCAGTACTTC; cdr3_aa: CASSLDEGYEQYF
d_call: NA; j_call: TRBJ1-2; clone_size: NA; v_call: TRBV5-1; cdr3_nt: TGCGCCAGCAGCTTGGGGGAAATTGGCTACACCTTC; cdr3_aa: CASSLGEIGYTF
d_call: NA; j_call: TRBJ1-1; clone_size: NA; v_call: TRBV6-1; cdr3_nt: TGTGCCAGCAGTTCCAGGGTTTTGGCTTTCTTT; cdr3_aa: CASSSRVLAFF
d_call: NA; j_call: TRBJ2-7; clone_size: NA; v_call: TRBV7-6; cdr3_nt: TGTGCCAGCAGCTCCAGAGGGGGAGGGCAGGGGCGATACGAGCAGTACTTC; cdr3_aa: CASSSRGGGQGRYEQYF
d_call: NA; j_call: TRBJ2-3; clone_size: NA; v_call: TRBV30; cdr3_nt: TGTGCCTGGAGTGTACGAGAGACAGATACGCAGTATTTT; cdr3_aa: CAWSVRETDTQYF
d_call: NA; j_call: TRBJ1-4; clone_size: NA; v_call: TRBV28; cdr3_nt: TGTGCCAGCAGTTTAATCGGGGCGGATAATGAAAAACTGTTTTTT; cdr3_aa: CASSLIGADNEKLFF
d_call: NA; j_call: TRBJ2-7; clone_size: NA; v_call: TRBV5-8; cdr3_nt: TGTGCCAGCAGCCCTCGGGTGGGCTACGAGCAGTACTTC; cdr3_aa: CASSPRVGYEQYF